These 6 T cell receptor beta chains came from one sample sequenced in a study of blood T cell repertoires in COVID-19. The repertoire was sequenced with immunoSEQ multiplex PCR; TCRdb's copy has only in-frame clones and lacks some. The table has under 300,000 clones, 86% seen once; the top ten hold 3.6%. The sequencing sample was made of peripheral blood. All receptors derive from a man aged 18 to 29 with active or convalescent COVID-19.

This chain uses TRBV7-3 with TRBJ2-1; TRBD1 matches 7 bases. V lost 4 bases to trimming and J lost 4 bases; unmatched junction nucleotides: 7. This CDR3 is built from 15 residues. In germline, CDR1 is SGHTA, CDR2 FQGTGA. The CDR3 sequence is CASSSIGGRYNEQFF. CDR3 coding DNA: TGTGCCAGCAGCTCCATAGGGGGCCGTTACAATGAGCAGTTCTTC.

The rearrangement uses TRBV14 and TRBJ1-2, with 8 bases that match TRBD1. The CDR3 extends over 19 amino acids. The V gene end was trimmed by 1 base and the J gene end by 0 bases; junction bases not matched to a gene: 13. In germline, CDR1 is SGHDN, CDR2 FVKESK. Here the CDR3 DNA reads TGTGCCAGCAGCCAAGTAATTCCGGGACAGGTTGGGGCTAACTATGGCTACACCTTC. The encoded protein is CASSQVIPGQVGANYGYTF.

In DNA form, the CDR3 reads TGCGCCAGCAGGGCGACAGGAATGAACACTGAAGCTTTCTTT. Amino acids: CASRATGMNTEAFF. V and J are TRBV5-1 and TRBJ1-1; a weak D match, TRBD1 (6 bases). This CDR3 has 14 amino acids. Trimming shortened V by 5 bases and J by 0 bases, and 11 bases separated the two germline ends. Germline V gene data show CDR1 as SGHRS and CDR2 as YFSETQ.

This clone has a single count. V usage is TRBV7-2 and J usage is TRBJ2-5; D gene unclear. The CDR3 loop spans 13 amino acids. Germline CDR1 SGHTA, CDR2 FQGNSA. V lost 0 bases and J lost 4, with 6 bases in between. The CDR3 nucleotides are TGTGCCAGCAGCTTAGCGGTAGCAGAGACCCAGTACTTC. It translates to CASSLAVAETQYF.

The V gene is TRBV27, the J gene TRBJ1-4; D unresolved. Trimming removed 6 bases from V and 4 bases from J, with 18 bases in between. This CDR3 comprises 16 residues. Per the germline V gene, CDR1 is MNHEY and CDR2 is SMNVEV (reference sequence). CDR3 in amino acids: CASSPRWPQLNEKLFF. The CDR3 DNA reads TGTGCCAGCAGCCCCAGGTGGCCCCAACTTAATGAAAAACTGTTTTTT.

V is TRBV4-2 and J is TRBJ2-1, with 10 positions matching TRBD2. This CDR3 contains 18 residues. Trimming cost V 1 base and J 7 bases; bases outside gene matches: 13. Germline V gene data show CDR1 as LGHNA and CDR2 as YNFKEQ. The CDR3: CASSQAPTSTSGDNEQFF. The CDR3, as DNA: TGTGCCAGCAGCCAAGCGCCAACGTCAACTAGCGGGGATAATGAGCAGTTCTTC.